These 32 T cell receptor beta chains were sequenced from one sample in a study of T-cell memory formation after mild COVID-19. From the 5' RACE reads, TCRdb called clonotypes with MiXCR, one entry per CDR3 protein. The table has about 6,100 distinct CDR3 sequences, over 15% seen once. Sequences were obtained from PBMCs or a T cell subset sorted from them (not recorded which). All receptors derive from an adult woman who had mild COVID-19 (a few samples of this study predate the infection). Cell type and time point are not known.

This clonotype was seen many times. V usage is TRBV19 and J usage is TRBJ2-3; perhaps D is TRBD1 or TRBD2 (5 bases each). V was cut by 2 bases and J by 1 base, with 7 bases left in between. This CDR3 is built from 14 residues. Germline V gene lookup returns CDR1 LNHDA and CDR2 SQIVND (reference sequence). CDR3 residues: CASSIWDRTDTQYF. CDR3 DNA sequence: TGTGCCAGTAGTATATGGGACCGCACAGATACGCAGTATTTT. Based on the CDR3 plus reference TRBV19 and TRBJ2-3, the full variable domain is DGGITQSPKYLFRKEGQNVTLSCEQNLNHDAMYWYRQDPGQGLRLIYYSQIVNDFQKGDIAEGYSVSREKKESFPLTVTSAQKNPTAFYLCASSIWDRTDTQYFGPGTRLTVL.

This clonotype was seen repeatedly, ten times or more. An end of the junction differs from the germline gene, which may be a read error. The chain has TRBV14 and TRBJ2-4; TRBD1 might be the D (6 bases). CDR1 is SGHDN and CDR2 is FVKESK in the germline V gene. CDR3 size: 17 residues. The CDR3 region has the DNA TGTGCCAGCAGCAAAGATCCACAGGGATTAGCCAAAAACATTCAGTACTTC. Protein sequence: CASSKDPQGLAKNIQYF.

V is TRBV5-1 and J is TRBJ2-7, with 7 positions matching TRBD1. The length of the CDR3 is 16 residues. The V gene's germline CDR1 is SGHRS and CDR2 YFSETQ. After removal of 1 base from V and 3 bases from J, the junction contained 10 bases not matched to a gene. In DNA, the CDR3 is TGCGCCAGCAGCTTGCGGTTGACAGGGACGAACTACGAGCAGTACTTC. Protein sequence: CASSLRLTGTNYEQYF.

In this sample, this clonotype is medium-sized (0.01 to 0.1%). V and J are TRBV5-1 and TRBJ1-2; D is uncertain. Trimming shortened V by 1 base and J by 2 bases, and 12 bases separated the two germline ends. The CDR3 runs 15 residues. Per the germline V gene, CDR1 is SGHRS and CDR2 is YFSETQ. DNA for the CDR3: TGCGCCAGCAGCTTGAATCCGGGATTGAACTATGGCTACACCTTC. This gives the protein CASSLNPGLNYGYTF.

This clonotype was picked up many times. CDR3 sequence: CASSQTGSGNTIYF. CDR3 coding DNA: TGTGCCAGCAGCCAGACAGGGTCTGGAAACACCATATATTTT. The V gene is TRBV7-9, the J gene TRBJ1-3, with TRBD1 matching 7 bases. The CDR3 covers 14 residues. V lost 5 bases and J lost 1; bases outside the gene matches: 2. Germline loops: CDR1 SEHNR, CDR2 FQNEAQ (reference sequence).

This clonotype is categorized as medium-sized (0.01 to 0.1%). This sequence joins TRBV9 and TRBJ2-7, with D maybe TRBD2 (7 bases). The CDR3 is 16 residues long. Looked up from germline, CDR1 is SGDLS and CDR2 is YYNGEE. Trimming pared 0 bases from V and 2 bases from J, leaving 15 bases between. The CDR3 here is CASSVDGEGGTYEQYF. DNA for the CDR3: TGTGCCAGCAGCGTAGACGGGGAGGGGGGAACCTACGAGCAGTACTTC.

J is TRBJ2-7 and V is TRBV12-3 or TRBV12-4; TRBD1 agrees at 11 bases. The junction had 8 bases not matched to a gene; V was cut back by 6 bases and J by 7 bases. This CDR3 region has 14 residues. The DNA of the CDR3 is TGTGCCAGCAGCCGAGGACAGGGGGCATTGGAGCAGTACTTC. Translation gives CASSRGQGALEQYF.

Relative to its sample, this clonotype is medium-sized. The chain links TRBV6-5 to TRBJ1-2; D not certain. CDR1 MNHEY and CDR2 SVGAGI come from the germline V gene. The V end lost 0 bases, the J end lost 2 bases, and 10 bases lay between the germline ends. CDR3 size: 15 residues. As DNA, the CDR3 is TGTGCCAGCAGTTACTCGAACTGGGGAAACTATGGCTACACCTTC. It translates to CASSYSNWGNYGYTF.

By share, this clonotype counts as medium-sized (0.01 to 0.1%). Written as DNA, the CDR3 is TGCGCCAGCAGCACCGACATAGGCTACGAGCAGTACTTC. This gives the protein CASSTDIGYEQYF. The rearrangement joins TRBV5-1 to TRBJ2-7; D remains unclear. The germline V gene encodes CDR1 SGHRS and CDR2 YFSETQ. V shed 4 bases and J shed 3 bases, with 11 bases lying between them. The length of the CDR3 is 13 residues.

The V and J genes are TRBV24-1 and TRBJ1-5; TRBD1 is a possible D gene (6 bases). Germline CDR1 KGHDR, CDR2 SFDVKD. The CDR3 runs 14 residues. Between the trimmed V and J ends, which lost 2 bases and 4 bases, there was a span of 8 bases. In DNA form, the CDR3 reads TGTGCCACCAGTGATTGGACAGAAAATCAGCCCCAGCATTTT. Amino acids: CATSDWTENQPQHF.

This sequence joins TRBV12-3 or TRBV12-4 and TRBJ2-7; D might be TRBD2 (7 bases). The CDR3 is 13 amino acids. V lost 7 bases and J lost 6, with 16 bases in between. CDR3 residues: CASKQGGVLEQYF. As DNA, the CDR3 is TGTGCCAGCAAGCAAGGGGGGGTTCTCGAGCAGTACTTC.

This clonotype was recorded once. V and J are TRBV7-2 and TRBJ2-3; D uncertain. This CDR3 is built from 13 residues. CDR1 and CDR2 (germline): SGHTA, FQGNSA. V was shortened by 4 bases and J by 2 bases, with 7 bases between the two germline ends. CDR3 amino acids: CASSSRVTDTQYF. The CDR3 DNA sequence: TGTGCCAGCAGCTCCCGAGTCACAGATACGCAGTATTTT.

By share, this clonotype counts as medium-sized. The chain combines TRBV29-1 with TRBJ2-5, with D tentatively TRBD1 (6 bases). Germline values: CDR1 SQVTM, CDR2 ANQGSEA. This CDR3 is 13 amino acids long. V lost 6 bases to trimming and J lost 5 bases, with 16 bases between them. The CDR3 region has the DNA TGCAGCGTGTGGTGGGGGCATGATGAGACCCAGTACTTC. This encodes CSVWWGHDETQYF.

This clonotype is medium-sized (0.01 to 0.1%) within its sample. The rearrangement uses TRBV4-1 and TRBJ2-1; 15 nucleotides align to TRBD2. The CDR3 has 18 residues. Per the germline V gene, CDR1 is MGHRA and CDR2 is YSYEKL. Germline trimming cut 4 bases from V and 8 bases from J; bases unmatched to any gene: 12. The CDR3 loop is CASSRTGLAGGPLDEQFF. In nucleotides, the CDR3 is TGCGCCAGCAGCCGAACCGGACTAGCGGGGGGGCCGTTGGATGAGCAGTTCTTC.

The rearrangement uses TRBV3-1 and TRBJ2-4; 7 nucleotides agree with TRBD2. Losses at the gene ends were 4 bases for V and 6 bases for J; bases not matched to a gene: 9. Germline CDR1 LGHDT, CDR2 YNNKEL (reference sequence). CDR3 length equals 15 residues. CDR3: CASSPSSGGGNIQYF. CDR3 coding DNA: TGTGCCAGCAGCCCGTCGTCGGGCGGGGGAAACATTCAGTACTTC.

CDR3 protein: CASSISGTPADTQYF. CDR3 DNA sequence: TGCGCCAGCAGCATCTCCGGGACGCCAGCAGATACGCAGTATTTT. V gene TRBV5-1 combines with J gene TRBJ2-3; perhaps D is TRBD1 or TRBD2 (5 bases each). Trimming removed 4 bases at V and 4 bases at J, with 16 bases between. The CDR3 consists of 15 residues. Germline CDR1 reads SGHRS; CDR2 reads YFSETQ.

This clonotype was counted between two and nine times. The chain is built from TRBV19 and TRBJ1-5, with 7 nucleotides matching TRBD1. CDR3 length: 12 residues. Germline V lookup: CDR1 LNHDA, CDR2 SQIVND (reference sequence). DNA for the CDR3: TGTGGCAGCAGGGGGTCGAATCAGCCCCAGCATTTT. Its translation: CGSRGSNQPQHF.

The chain uses TRBV20-1 and TRBJ2-1; 8 bases fit TRBD2. The CDR3 spans 15 residues. V dropped 1 base and J dropped 4; count of bases not matched to a gene: 6. Germline assignment: CDR1 DFQATT and CDR2 SNEGSKA (reference sequence). The CDR3 nucleotides are TGCAGTGCTAGAGTGCAAGCGGGGGAGTACAATGAGCAGTTCTTC. It codes for CSARVQAGEYNEQFF.

This clonotype is classed as medium-sized. The chain uses TRBV7-9 and TRBJ2-3; TRBD2 matches 13 bases. This CDR3 is built from 17 residues. Trimming removed 4 bases from V and 2 bases from J; junction bases left unmatched: 6. The germline gives CDR1 SEHNR, CDR2 FQNEAQ (reference sequence). The chain's CDR3 is CASSSSGTSGITDTQYF. In nucleotides, the CDR3 is TGTGCCAGCAGCTCTAGCGGGACTAGCGGGATCACAGATACGCAGTATTTT.

This clonotype showed up many times. The rearrangement links TRBV5-4 to TRBJ1-2; tentatively, D is TRBD1 (6 bases). Germline V gives CDR1 SGHNT, CDR2 YYREEE (reference sequence). V dropped 4 bases and J dropped 2 bases, with 12 bases sitting between them. There are 14 residues in the CDR3. In DNA, the CDR3 is TGTGCCAGCAGCCAGGACAGAGCCAACTATGGCTACACCTTC. Amino acid sequence: CASSQDRANYGYTF.

In this sample, this clonotype turned up many times. V usage is TRBV7-6 and J usage is TRBJ2-6; 10 bases align to TRBD1. The germline V gene encodes CDR1 SGHVS and CDR2 FNYEAQ. Trimming removed 5 bases from V and 4 bases from J; junction bases left unmatched: 2. This CDR3 is built from 15 residues. The CDR3 spells CASSDRGRGANVLTF. The DNA of the CDR3 is TGTGCCAGCAGCGACAGGGGGCGGGGGGCCAACGTCCTGACTTTC.

Relative to its sample, this clonotype is medium-sized. The rearrangement uses TRBV2 and TRBJ2-7, with D perhaps matching TRBD1 (6 bases). The V end was cut by 1 base, the J end by 2 bases, with 12 bases between. There are 15 residues in the CDR3. Germline CDR1 and CDR2: SNHLY and FYNNEI. CDR3 nucleotides: TGTGCCAGCAGTGAAGGACAGGCCTTAACCTACGAGCAGTACTTC. It codes for CASSEGQALTYEQYF.

V gene TRBV4-2 combines with J gene TRBJ2-4; D possibly uses TRBD1 or TRBD2 (6 bases each). The CDR3 runs 14 residues. From germline, CDR1 is LGHNA and CDR2 YNFKEQ. V dropped 4 bases and J dropped 9 bases, with 16 bases sitting between them. CDR3 nucleotide sequence: TGTGCCAGCAGCCCTAGGGAAAGGGGGGTCATTCAGTACTTC. Translation gives CASSPRERGVIQYF.

This clonotype was seen many times. The V call is TRBV27, the J call TRBJ1-2, with 8 bases identical to TRBD1. Germline V gene data show CDR1 as MNHEY and CDR2 as SMNVEV (reference sequence). The CDR3 extends over 14 amino acids. V lost 6 bases and J lost 5; bases outside the gene matches: 8. This CDR3 is CASRDGQGPYGYTF. The CDR3 nucleotides read TGTGCCAGCAGGGACGGACAGGGACCTTATGGCTACACCTTC.

Within the sample, this clonotype is medium-sized (0.01 to 0.1%). The rearrangement uses TRBV6-5 and TRBJ1-2, with a weak D call TRBD1 (6 bases). CDR3 length equals 13 residues. Trimming pared 5 bases from V and 2 bases from J, leaving 9 bases between. Germline CDR1 MNHEY, CDR2 SVGAGI. The CDR3 here is CASSPQGNYGYTF. The CDR3 DNA is TGTGCCAGCAGTCCCCAGGGGAACTATGGCTACACCTTC.

This clonotype is medium-sized. J is TRBJ2-1 and V is TRBV6-5, with D perhaps matching TRBD2 (5 bases). The CDR3 has 16 residues. CDR1 is MNHEY and CDR2 is SVGAGI in the germline V gene. With 0 bases removed from V and 4 bases from J, the gap between germline ends came to 13 bases. CDR3 nucleotides: TGTGCCAGCAGTTACTCGAATCTGGGGAGTTACAATGAGCAGTTCTTC. This sequence encodes CASSYSNLGSYNEQFF.

In its sample, this clonotype was seen many times. The rearrangement links TRBV3-1 to TRBJ2-2, with D unresolved. The CDR3 extends over 13 amino acids. Germline-derived CDR1 and CDR2 are LGHDT and YNNKEL (reference sequence). Between the trimmed V and J ends, which lost 0 bases and 4 bases, there was a span of 3 bases. In DNA, the CDR3 is TGTGCCAGCAGCCAAGACGTCACCGGGGAGCTGTTTTTT. Protein sequence: CASSQDVTGELFF.

There are many counts of this clonotype. The chain joins TRBV20-1 to TRBJ2-1; D not certain. V lost 3 bases, J lost 5 bases, and 8 bases lay in between. The CDR3 length is 12 residues. The germline CDR1 and CDR2 sequences are DFQATT and SNEGSKA (reference sequence). CDR3 protein: CSASFRNNEQFF. As DNA, the CDR3 is TGCAGTGCTAGTTTTCGGAACAATGAGCAGTTCTTC.

This clonotype was found many times. The V call is TRBV18, the J call TRBJ2-7; 7 bases fit TRBD2. Germline lookup yields CDR1 KGHSH and CDR2 LQKENI. The V and J ends lost 3 bases and 4 bases, in that order; junction bases with no gene match: 12. The CDR3 extends over 16 amino acids. CDR3 sequence: CASSPQGSGGSYEQYF. The CDR3 DNA sequence: TGTGCCAGCTCACCCCAAGGGTCGGGGGGTTCGTACGAGCAGTACTTC. The entire variable domain, with the rest obtained from reference TRBV18 and TRBJ2-7, is as follows: NAGVMQNPRHLVRRRGQEARLRCSPMKGHSHVYWYRQLPEEGLKFMVYLQKENIIDESGMPKERFSAEFPKEGPSILRIQQVVRGDSAAYFCASSPQGSGGSYEQYFGPGTRLTVT.

This clonotype has only a few counts. It may be a read error: a sequence one base away is much more abundant. V usage is TRBV5-1 and J usage is TRBJ2-5; D unresolved. Germline CDR1 reads SGHRS; CDR2 reads YFSETQ. The V end was cut by 5 bases, the J end by 5 bases, with 10 bases between. The CDR3 totals 12 residues. The CDR3 DNA is TGCGCCAGCAGAGGGCCCCACGAGACCCAGTACTTC. Amino acid sequence: CASRGPHETQYF.

This clonotype occurred many times. The rearrangement uses TRBV11-2 and TRBJ2-7, with 13 bases matching TRBD2. Losses at the gene ends were 0 bases for V and 5 bases for J; bases not matched to a gene: 13. The CDR3 runs 19 residues. Germline V lookup: CDR1 SGHAT, CDR2 FQNNGV. In DNA form, the CDR3 reads TGTGCCAGCAGCTTAGATGGACTAGCGGGAGTAGGGGTGTTGGACGAGCAGTACTTC. Amino acids: CASSLDGLAGVGVLDEQYF.

This clonotype was found many times. The chain has TRBV11-2 and TRBJ2-2, with D unresolved. The CDR3 spans 14 residues. V was cut by 4 bases and J by 1 base, with 7 bases left in between. Germline V gene data show CDR1 as SGHAT and CDR2 as FQNNGV. This CDR3 is CASSSLQNTGELFF. For the CDR3, the DNA is TGTGCCAGCAGCTCACTTCAGAACACCGGGGAGCTGTTTTTT.